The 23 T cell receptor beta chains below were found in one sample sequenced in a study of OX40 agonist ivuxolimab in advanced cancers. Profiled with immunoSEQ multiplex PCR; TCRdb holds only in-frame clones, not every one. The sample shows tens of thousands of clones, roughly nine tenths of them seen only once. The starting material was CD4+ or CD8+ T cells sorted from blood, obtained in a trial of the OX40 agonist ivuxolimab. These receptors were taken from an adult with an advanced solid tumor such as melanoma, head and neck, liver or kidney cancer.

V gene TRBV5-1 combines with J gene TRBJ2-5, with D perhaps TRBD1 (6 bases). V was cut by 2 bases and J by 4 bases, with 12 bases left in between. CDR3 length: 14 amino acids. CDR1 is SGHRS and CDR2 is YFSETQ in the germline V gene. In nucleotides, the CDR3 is TGCGCCAGCAGCTTAACAGGGAGAGGAGAGACCCAGTACTTC. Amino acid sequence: CASSLTGRGETQYF.

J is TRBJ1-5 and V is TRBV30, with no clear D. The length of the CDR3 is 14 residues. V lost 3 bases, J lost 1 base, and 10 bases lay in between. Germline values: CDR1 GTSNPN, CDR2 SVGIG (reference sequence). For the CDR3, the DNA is TGTGCCTGGAGCAGAGGAGGGAGCAATCAGCCCCAGCATTTT. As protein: CAWSRGGSNQPQHF.

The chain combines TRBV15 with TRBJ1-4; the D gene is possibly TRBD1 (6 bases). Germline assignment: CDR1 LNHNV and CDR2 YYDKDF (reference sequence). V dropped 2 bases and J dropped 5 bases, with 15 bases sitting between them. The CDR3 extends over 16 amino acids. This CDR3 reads CATSRKIQGGNEKLFF. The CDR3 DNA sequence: TGTGCCACCAGCAGAAAGATACAGGGAGGCAATGAAAAACTGTTTTTT.

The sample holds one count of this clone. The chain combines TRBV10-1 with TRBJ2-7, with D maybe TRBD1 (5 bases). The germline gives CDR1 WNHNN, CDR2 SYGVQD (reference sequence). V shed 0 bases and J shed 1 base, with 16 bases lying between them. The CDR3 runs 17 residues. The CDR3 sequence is CASSESLKGARSYEQYF. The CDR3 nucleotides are TGCGCCAGCAGTGAGTCCCTGAAAGGGGCCAGATCCTACGAGCAGTACTTC.

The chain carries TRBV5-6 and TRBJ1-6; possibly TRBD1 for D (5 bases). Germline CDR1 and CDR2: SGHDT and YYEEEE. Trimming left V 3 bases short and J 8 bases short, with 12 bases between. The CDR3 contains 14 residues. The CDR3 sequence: CASSSDITDSPLHF. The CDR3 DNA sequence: TGTGCCAGCAGCTCGGACATTACGGATTCACCCCTCCACTTT. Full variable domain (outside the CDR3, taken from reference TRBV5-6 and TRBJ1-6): DAGVTQSPTHLIKTRGQQVTLRCSPKSGHDTVSWYQQALGQGPQFIFQYYEEEERQRGNFPDRFSGHQFPNYSSELNVNALLLGDSALYLCASSSDITDSPLHFGNGTRLTVT.

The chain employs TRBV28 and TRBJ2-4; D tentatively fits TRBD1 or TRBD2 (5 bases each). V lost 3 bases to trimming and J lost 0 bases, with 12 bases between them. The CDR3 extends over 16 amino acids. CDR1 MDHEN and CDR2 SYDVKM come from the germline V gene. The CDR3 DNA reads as TGTGCCAGCAGTTTCGGGACGGTCGTAGCCAAAAACATTCAGTACTTC. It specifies CASSFGTVVAKNIQYF.

CDR3 nucleotide sequence: TGTGCCAGCTCACAAGGCACTGAAGCTTTCTTT. This sequence encodes CASSQGTEAFF. The chain joins TRBV18 to TRBJ1-1; no firm D call. This CDR3 contains 11 residues. Germline CDR1 is KGHSH and CDR2 is LQKENI. V lost 4 bases to trimming and J lost 4 bases, with 4 bases between them.

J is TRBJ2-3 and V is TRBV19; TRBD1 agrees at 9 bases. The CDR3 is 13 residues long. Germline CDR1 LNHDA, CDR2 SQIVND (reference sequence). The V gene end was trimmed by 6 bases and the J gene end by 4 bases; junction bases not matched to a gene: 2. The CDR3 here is CASRDRGSDTQYF. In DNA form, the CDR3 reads TGTGCCAGTAGGGACAGGGGTTCAGATACGCAGTATTTT.

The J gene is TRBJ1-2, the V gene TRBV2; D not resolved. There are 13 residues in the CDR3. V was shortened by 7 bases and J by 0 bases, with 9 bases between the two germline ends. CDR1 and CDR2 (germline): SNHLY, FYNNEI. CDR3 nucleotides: TGTGCCAGCAAGCGAGAGGCTAACTATGGCTACACCTTC. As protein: CASKREANYGYTF.

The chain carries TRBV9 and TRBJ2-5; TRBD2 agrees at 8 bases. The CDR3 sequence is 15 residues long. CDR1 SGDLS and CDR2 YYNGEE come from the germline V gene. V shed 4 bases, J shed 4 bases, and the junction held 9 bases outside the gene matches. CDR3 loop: CASSSLGGASETQYF. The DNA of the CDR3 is TGTGCCAGCAGCTCCCTCGGGGGGGCCTCAGAGACCCAGTACTTC.

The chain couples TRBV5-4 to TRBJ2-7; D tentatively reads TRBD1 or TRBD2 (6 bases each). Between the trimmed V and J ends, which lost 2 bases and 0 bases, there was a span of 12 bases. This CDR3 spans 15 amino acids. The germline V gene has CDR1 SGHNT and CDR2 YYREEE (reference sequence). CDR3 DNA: TGTGCCAGCAGCTTTCGATCGGGGGCCTCCTACGAGCAGTACTTC. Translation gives CASSFRSGASYEQYF.

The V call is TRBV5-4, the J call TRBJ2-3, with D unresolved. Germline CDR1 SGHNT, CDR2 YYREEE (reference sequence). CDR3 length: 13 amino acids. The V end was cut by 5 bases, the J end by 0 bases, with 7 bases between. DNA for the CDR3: TGTGCCAGCAGAAAAGACAGCACAGATACGCAGTATTTT. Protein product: CASRKDSTDTQYF. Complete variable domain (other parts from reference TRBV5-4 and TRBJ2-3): ETGVTQSPTHLIKTRGQQVTLRCSSQSGHNTVSWYQQALGQGPQFIFQYYREEENGRGNFPPRFSGLQFPNYSSELNVNALELDDSALYLCASRKDSTDTQYFGPGTRLTVL.

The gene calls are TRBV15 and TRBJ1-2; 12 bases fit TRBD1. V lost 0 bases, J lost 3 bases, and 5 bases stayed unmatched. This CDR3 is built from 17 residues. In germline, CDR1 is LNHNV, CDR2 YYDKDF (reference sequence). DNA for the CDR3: TGTGCCACCAGCAGAGATTTAGGGACAGGGGGCGACTATGGCTACACCTTC. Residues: CATSRDLGTGGDYGYTF.

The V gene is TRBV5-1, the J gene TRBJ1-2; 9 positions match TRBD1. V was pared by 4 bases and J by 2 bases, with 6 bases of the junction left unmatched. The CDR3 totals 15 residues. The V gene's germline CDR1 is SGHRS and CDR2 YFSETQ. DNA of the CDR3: TGCGCCAGCAGCCCCCGGACAGGGGTCAACTATGGCTACACCTTC. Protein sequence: CASSPRTGVNYGYTF.

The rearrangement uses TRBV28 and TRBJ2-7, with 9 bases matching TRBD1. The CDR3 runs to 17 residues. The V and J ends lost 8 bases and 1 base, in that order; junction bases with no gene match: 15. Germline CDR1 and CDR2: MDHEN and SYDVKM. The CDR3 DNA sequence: TGTGCCAGCTTAACAATCCTCGGGGGACAGGGTTCCTACGAGCAGTACTTC. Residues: CASLTILGGQGSYEQYF.

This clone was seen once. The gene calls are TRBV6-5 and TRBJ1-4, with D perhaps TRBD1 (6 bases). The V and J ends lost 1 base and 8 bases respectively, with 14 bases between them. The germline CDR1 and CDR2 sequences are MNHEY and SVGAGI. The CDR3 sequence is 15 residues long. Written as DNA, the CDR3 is TGTGCCAGCAGTTACTACGGGACCCAGGGGGAAAAACTGTTTTTT. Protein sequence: CASSYYGTQGEKLFF.

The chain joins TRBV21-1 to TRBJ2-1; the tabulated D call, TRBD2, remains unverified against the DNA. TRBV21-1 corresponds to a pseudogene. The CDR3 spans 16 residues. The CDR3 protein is CASSKDASGSPDEQFF. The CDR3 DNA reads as TGTGCCAGCAGCAAAGATGCTAGCGGGAGTCCCGATGAGCAGTTCTTC.

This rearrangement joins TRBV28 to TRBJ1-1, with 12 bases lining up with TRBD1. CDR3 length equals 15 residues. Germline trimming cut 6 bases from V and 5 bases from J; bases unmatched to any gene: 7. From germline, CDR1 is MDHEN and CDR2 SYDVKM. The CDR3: CASRPRDRGRTEAFF. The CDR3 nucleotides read TGTGCCAGCAGACCTCGGGACAGGGGGCGTACTGAAGCTTTCTTT. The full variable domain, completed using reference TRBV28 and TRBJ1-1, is DVKVTQSSRYLVKRTGEKVFLECVQDMDHENMFWYRQDPGLGLRLIYFSYDVKMKEKGDIPEGYSVSREKKERFSLILESASTNQTSMYLCASRPRDRGRTEAFFGQGTRLTVV.

CDR3 coding DNA: TGTGCCAGCAGCCAAGGGGAAGGACGGTACCCCTACGAGCAGTACTTC. Amino acid sequence: CASSQGEGRYPYEQYF. The J gene is TRBJ2-7, the V gene TRBV14, with D unresolved. V dropped 1 base and J dropped 2 bases, with 15 bases sitting between them. This CDR3 is built from 16 residues. Germline V lookup: CDR1 SGHDN, CDR2 FVKESK. The variable domain in full, completed from reference TRBV14 and TRBJ2-7, reads EAGVTQFPSHSVIEKGQTVTLRCDPISGHDNLYWYRRVMGKEIKFLLHFVKESKQDESGMPNNRFLAERTGGTYSTLKVQPAELEDSGVYFCASSQGEGRYPYEQYFGPGTRLTVT.

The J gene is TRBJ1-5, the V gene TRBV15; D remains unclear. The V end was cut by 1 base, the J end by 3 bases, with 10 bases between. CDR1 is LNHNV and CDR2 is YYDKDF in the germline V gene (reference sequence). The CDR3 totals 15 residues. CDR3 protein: CATSRAGQHNQPQHF. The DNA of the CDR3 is TGTGCCACCAGCAGAGCTGGTCAGCACAATCAGCCCCAGCATTTT.

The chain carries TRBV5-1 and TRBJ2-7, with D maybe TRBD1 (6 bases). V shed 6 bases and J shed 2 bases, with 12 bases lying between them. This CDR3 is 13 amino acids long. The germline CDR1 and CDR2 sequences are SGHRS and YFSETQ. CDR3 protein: CASTLTGTYEQYF. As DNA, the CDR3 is TGCGCCAGCACCCTGACAGGTACCTACGAGCAGTACTTC.

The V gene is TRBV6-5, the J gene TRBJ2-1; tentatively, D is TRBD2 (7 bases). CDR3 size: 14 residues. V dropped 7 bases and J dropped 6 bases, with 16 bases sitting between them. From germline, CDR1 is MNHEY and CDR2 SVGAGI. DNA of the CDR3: TGTGCCAGCACCAGCGCGGGGGCGGGCAATGAGCAGTTCTTC. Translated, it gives CASTSAGAGNEQFF.

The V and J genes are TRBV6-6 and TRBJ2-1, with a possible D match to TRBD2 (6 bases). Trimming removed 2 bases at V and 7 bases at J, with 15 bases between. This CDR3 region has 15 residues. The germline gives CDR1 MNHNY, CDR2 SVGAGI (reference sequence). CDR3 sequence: CASSYGRAEGNEQFF. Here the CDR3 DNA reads TGTGCCAGCAGTTACGGTCGAGCGGAGGGGAATGAGCAGTTCTTC.